This T cell receptor beta chain emerged from a study of blood T cell repertoires in COVID-19. Looking at the study overall: Spain, Italy and the United States supplied samples that represented acute and convalescent COVID-19. Nucleic acid was either cDNA or gDNA, and it came from T cells, B-cell-depleted T cells, or PBMCs.

V dropped 4 bases and J dropped 3 bases, with 13 bases sitting between them. The CDR3 runs 14 residues. Germline lookup yields CDR1 SGHNT and CDR2 YYREEE (reference sequence). Study processing details: Amplification of reference gene primers was used by the study to estimate nucleated cell counts. Sequenced by immunoSEQ multiplex PCR; TCRdb stores in-frame clones only, minus some. From that table come the V and J calls and clone size; the DNA was used to work out D and trimming. The sample yields 250,000 to 300,000 clones, about nine tenths seen once. What was sequenced was peripheral blood. The chain recombines TRBV5-4 with TRBJ1-1; the D is unclear. This TCR was recovered from a woman aged 45-65 years who had recovered from COVID-19. The CDR3: CASSPLVEYTEAFF. The DNA of the CDR3 is TGTGCCAGCAGCCCCCTCGTTGAGTACACTGAAGCTTTCTTT.